This T cell receptor beta chain was sequenced during a study of vaccination effects on CD4 cells after COVID-19. Study-wide background: Two doses of either BNT162b2 or mRNA-1273 were given to each participant.

CDR3 length equals 18 residues. Per germline, CDR1 MDHEN and CDR2 SYDVKM. V was clipped by 4 bases and J by 0 bases; unmatched bases: 12. The assay was immunoSEQ multiplex PCR, and TCRdb's table has in-frame clones only and misses some. This sample has around 68,000 clones, with 80% found just once. Study-wide results and caveats: Long after vaccination, the clones induced by infection and by vaccine shrank markedly in size.

Antigen-specific CD4+ T cells were expanded (with viral peptide pools) by the ViraFEST assay ahead of sequencing. With approximately ten days of culture completed, CD4+ T cells were isolated. The study found no prior SARS-CoV-2 infection in the vaccine recipients, who tested negative for nucleocapsid antibodies. About 2 million PBMC were seeded per well and grown in the presence of roughly 10 IU/ml IL-2 and about 10 ug/ml peptides. In the case of this clone: As yet, its antigen is unknown.

The sequence derives from a human donor who received a COVID-19 vaccine. This chain links TRBV28 with TRBJ1-3; TRBD1 agrees at 7 bases. This specimen was CD4+ T cells from PBMCs cultured with SARS-CoV-2 spike peptides, taken before COVID-19 vaccination. CDR3 DNA: TGTGCCAGCAGTTCCCTCACCCGGGGACAGTTCTCTGGAAACACCATATATTTT. Its protein is CASSSLTRGQFSGNTIYF.